In this sample, the clone carrying this T cell receptor (beta chain) turned up many times. This sample was included in a study of T-cell reconstitution after alpha-beta-depleted transplantation in children. CDR1 and CDR2 from the germline V gene are SGHVS and FQNEAQ. V was clipped by 1 base and J by 1 base; unmatched bases: 1. CDR3 length equals 15 residues. Unique molecular identifiers were used to barcode this TCRbeta library. TCRdb redid the calling of the PCR reads with MiXCR, one entry per CDR3 protein. The top ten clones hold roughly 5.5% of a sample with 97,000 or so distinct CDR3 sequences, 4.5% to 7.5% of them seen once.

The input for sequencing was PBMCs, mostly from graft donor cells, taken 60 days after TCRalphabeta/CD19-depleted stem cell transplant. This receptor was obtained from a female patient aged 2-9 years who had a stem cell transplant for Fanconi anemia, so the T cells may come from the graft donor. The rearrangement joins TRBV7-8 to TRBJ1-5; TRBD1 matches at 7 bases. The CDR3 bases are TGTGCCAGCAGCTTAGACAGGGGAAGCAATCAGCCCCAGCATTTT. Amino acid sequence: CASSLDRGSNQPQHF.